The rows below give T cell receptor beta chains drawn from one sample of a study of T cells after yellow fever vaccination. In TCRdb, the 5' RACE reads were re-called with MiXCR into one record per CDR3 protein. The profile shows fewer than 350,000 distinct CDR3 sequences, about 9.5% of them singletons. This sample comprised PBMCs, obtained on the day of the first yellow fever vaccination. The receptors shown here come from a young man who received the YFV17D yellow fever vaccine. Each CDR3 is given with its conserved first and last residue. D genes are given only for firm matches. Rows may omit the clone size; those that give it use once, few, many or a size class.

d_call clone_size j_call v_call cdr3_nt cdr3_aa
TRBD1 . TRBJ1-2 TRBV27 TGTGCCAGCAGTCCATGGACAGGGGTCGGCTACACCTTC CASSPWTGVGYTF
. . TRBJ1-3 TRBV18 TGTGCCAGCTCACCAACCCGAGGGACTGGAAACACCATATATTTT CASSPTRGTGNTIYF
TRBD1 few TRBJ2-6 TRBV10-3 TGTGCCATCAGTGAGCAAGAGGGACAGGGATCTTCTGGGGCCAACGTCCTGACTTTC CAISEQEGQGSSGANVLTF
TRBD2 . TRBJ2-1 TRBV12-3/TRBV12-4 TGTGCCAGCAGTCTACTAGCGGTCGACAATGAGCAGTTCTTC CASSLLAVDNEQFF
TRBD2 . TRBJ2-2 TRBV12-3/TRBV12-4 TGTGCCAGCAGTTTAAGCCTAGCGGGGGACTACACCGGGGAGCTGTTTTTT CASSLSLAGDYTGELFF
. . TRBJ2-7 TRBV4-2 TGTGCCAGCAGCCAAGAAGGTCTAGACTTAGGCTACGAGCAGTACTTC CASSQEGLDLGYEQYF
TRBD2 few TRBJ2-5 TRBV5-1 TGCGCCAGCAGGATAGCGGGGGCCCAAGAGACCCAGTACTTC CASRIAGAQETQYF
TRBD2 . TRBJ2-1 TRBV9 TGTGCCAGCAGCTCCCGTGGGGCGGGGGTTTACAATGAGCAGTTCTTC CASSSRGAGVYNEQFF
. . TRBJ2-2 TRBV3-1 TGTGCCAGCAGCCAAGGAATCCCTCAGGGCAGATTTGGTGATGCCGGGGTGCTGTTTTTT CASSQGIPQGRFGDAGVLFF
. many TRBJ1-2 TRBV7-8 TGTGCCAGCAGCCAAGATAGGACAAGGCTTGTCCACACCTTC CASSQDRTRLVHTF
. . TRBJ2-1 TRBV4-3 TGCGCCAGCAGCCGTAAAGGGGGGTTGGATGAGCAGTTCTTC CASSRKGGLDEQFF
. few TRBJ1-1 TRBV12-3/TRBV12-4 TGTGCCAGCAGTTTAGCGGCAGAAGCTTTCTTT CASSLAAEAFF
. few TRBJ1-6 TRBV5-1 TGCGCCAGCAGCCCGGGGACACGGATAAATTCACCCCTCCACTTT CASSPGTRINSPLHF
. . TRBJ1-2 TRBV29-1 TGCAGCGTTGGCTCGGGAGCTAACTATGGCTACACCTTC CSVGSGANYGYTF
. . TRBJ2-3 TRBV29-1 TGCAGCGTTGAATTTCTGGGCCCAGATACGCAGTATTTT CSVEFLGPDTQYF
TRBD2 . TRBJ2-1 TRBV12-3/TRBV12-4 TGTGCCAGCAGCCCAGGGACTAGCATTGGAAATGAGCAGTTCTTC CASSPGTSIGNEQFF
. many TRBJ2-5 TRBV7-3 TGTGCCAGCAGCTTAACTAGATGCGAGACCCAGTACTTC CASSLTRCETQYF
. many TRBJ1-4 TRBV5-1 TGCGCCAGCAGCTTCGCCCGTTGGTCTACTAATGAAAAACTGTTTTTT CASSFARWSTNEKLFF
. . TRBJ2-7 TRBV5-6 TGTGCCAGCAGCTGGGGCGGTGGGGAGCAGTACTTC CASSWGGGEQYF
. few TRBJ2-1 TRBV29-1 TGCAGCGTTGAACGGACAGACAATGAGCAGTTCTTC CSVERTDNEQFF
. few TRBJ2-7 TRBV6-5 TGTGCCAGCAGTTACGTGGCGGGACAGACCTACGAGCAGTACTTC CASSYVAGQTYEQYF
TRBD1 . TRBJ1-2 TRBV7-3 TGTGCCAGCAGCATGGGACAGACATTGACTGGCTACACCTTC CASSMGQTLTGYTF
TRBD1 few TRBJ2-7 TRBV29-1 TGCAGCGTTGGGGGACAGGGGAGGCCCTACGAGCAGTACTTC CSVGGQGRPYEQYF
. few TRBJ1-2 TRBV6-1 TGTGCCAGCAGTGTGGACACCTCACGGGGCTACACCTTC CASSVDTSRGYTF
TRBD1 . TRBJ1-1 TRBV5-1 TGCGCCAGCAGCCTACGTCCCGGGACAGGTGCGGGCACTGAAGCTTTCTTT CASSLRPGTGAGTEAFF
. few TRBJ2-1 TRBV7-2 TGTGCCAGCAGCCTGAACAGGGAGAGCTCCTACAATGAGCAGTTCTTC CASSLNRESSYNEQFF
TRBD2 many TRBJ2-1 TRBV7-6 TGTGCCAGCAGCTCGCGGACTAGCGGAGACAATGAGCAGTTCTTC CASSSRTSGDNEQFF